This passage covers 16 T cell receptor beta chains from one sample sequenced in a study of spatial heterogeneity in lung cancer. The time point is: blood at routine non-recurrence follow-up after resection. Using its own MiXCR run on the 5' RACE reads, TCRdb lists one record per CDR3 protein. The sample holds 40,000 to 45,000 distinct CDR3 sequences, approximately 22% seen once. The sample was PBMCs, taken at follow-up. Receptor source: a female donor with early-stage non-small cell lung cancer.

This clonotype appeared a few times. The chain uses TRBV18 and TRBJ2-5, with a weak D call TRBD2 (6 bases). The CDR3 has 15 amino acids. V dropped 3 bases and J dropped 2 bases, with 13 bases sitting between them. In germline, CDR1 is KGHSH, CDR2 LQKENI. The CDR3 bases are TGTGCCAGCTCACCGGGGGGAGGAATACAAGAGACCCAGTACTTC. Translation: CASSPGGGIQETQYF.

This clonotype was counted a few times. V usage is TRBV9 and J usage is TRBJ2-1; D is undetermined. Germline lookup yields CDR1 SGDLS and CDR2 YYNGEE. This CDR3 has 15 residues. Trimming removed 4 bases from V and 5 bases from J, with 16 bases in between. The CDR3 here is CASSPEAFFDNEQFF. The CDR3 DNA sequence: TGTGCCAGCAGCCCCGAGGCATTCTTTGACAATGAGCAGTTCTTC. Looking up the rest from reference TRBV9 and TRBJ2-1 gives the full variable domain: DSGVTQTPKHLITATGQRVTLRCSPRSGDLSVYWYQQSLDQGLQFLIQYYNGEERAKGNILERFSAQQFPDLHSELNLSSLELGDSALYFCASSPEAFFDNEQFFGPGTRLTVL.

This clonotype was counted only a few times. The J gene is TRBJ2-6, the V gene TRBV7-3; D uncertain. CDR1 is SGHTA, CDR2 FQGTGA, per germline. V shed 5 bases and J shed 1 base, with 6 bases lying between them. The CDR3 runs to 14 residues. The CDR3 here is CASSQQSGANVLTF. The CDR3 nucleotides are TGTGCCAGCAGCCAACAGTCTGGGGCCAACGTCCTGACTTTC.

This chain connects TRBV20-1 to TRBJ2-7, with D unclear. V shed 3 bases and J shed 1 base, with 7 bases lying between them. This CDR3 comprises 12 residues. Looked up from germline, CDR1 is DFQATT and CDR2 is SNEGSKA (reference sequence). The CDR3 DNA reads as TGCAGTGCTAGGAAATCTTCCTACGAGCAGTACTTC. Residues: CSARKSSYEQYF.

The rearrangement uses TRBV9 and TRBJ2-3; D gene unclear. V was trimmed by 3 bases and J by 1 base, leaving 6 bases between them. The CDR3 extends over 13 amino acids. Germline V CDR1 and CDR2: SGDLS, YYNGEE. The CDR3 DNA is TGTGCCAGCAGCGCCCCACGCACAGATACGCAGTATTTT. Protein: CASSAPRTDTQYF.

This chain uses TRBV11-2 with TRBJ2-3, with D perhaps matching TRBD2 (6 bases). The CDR3 extends over 15 amino acids. Germline lookup yields CDR1 SGHAT and CDR2 FQNNGV. The V gene lost 1 base and the J gene lost 4 bases, with 12 bases spanning the gap. The chain's CDR3 is CASSLASSAADTQYF. CDR3 coding DNA: TGTGCCAGCAGCTTAGCCTCTAGCGCCGCAGATACGCAGTATTTT. The whole variable domain, remainder taken from reference TRBV11-2 and TRBJ2-3, is EAGVAQSPRYKIIEKRQSVAFWCNPISGHATLYWYQQILGQGPKLLIQFQNNGVVDDSQLPKDRFSAERLKGVDSTLKIQPAKLEDSAVYLCASSLASSAADTQYFGPGTRLTVL.

The V call is TRBV7-9, the J call TRBJ2-3, with a tentative D call TRBD1 (6 bases). Germline lookup yields CDR1 SEHNR and CDR2 FQNEAQ (reference sequence). Trimming shortened V by 1 base and J by 2 bases, and 10 bases separated the two germline ends. This CDR3 has 15 residues. CDR3 protein: CASSLGQGHTDTQYF. The CDR3 DNA reads as TGTGCCAGCAGCTTAGGCCAGGGACACACAGATACGCAGTATTTT.

On this clonotype itself: Given a much more abundant clone one base away, this may be a read error. This chain uses TRBV11-2 with TRBJ2-3; a possible D gene is TRBD2 (6 bases). Germline values: CDR1 SGHAT, CDR2 FQNNGV. The CDR3 is made up of 15 amino acids. Deletions cut 5 bases from V and 1 base from J, with 13 bases between. CDR3: CASSPRGIGTDTQYF. CDR3 nucleotide sequence: TGTGCCAGCAGCCCCCGCGGGATTGGCACAGATACGCAGTATTTT.

This clonotype was seen many times. The chain recombines TRBV19 with TRBJ2-5, with D possibly matching TRBD2 (5 bases). With 6 bases removed from V and 5 bases from J, the gap between germline ends came to 16 bases. Germline loops: CDR1 LNHDA, CDR2 SQIVND (reference sequence). This CDR3 spans 14 amino acids. DNA for the CDR3: TGTGCCAGTAGCGAGAGAGGGATTGGGGAGACCCAGTACTTC. Translating it yields CASSERGIGETQYF.

In its sample, this clonotype was seen a few times. The chain recombines TRBV2 with TRBJ2-7, with D perhaps being TRBD1 or TRBD2 (5 bases each). There are 11 residues in the CDR3. V shed 6 bases and J shed 7 bases, with 10 bases lying between them. Germline lookup yields CDR1 SNHLY and CDR2 FYNNEI. CDR3 protein: CASRGVLEQYF. CDR3 DNA sequence: TGTGCCAGCAGGGGGGTGCTGGAGCAGTACTTC. The entire variable domain, with the rest obtained from reference TRBV2 and TRBJ2-7, is as follows: EPEVTQTPSHQVTQMGQEVILRCVPISNHLYFYWYRQILGQKVEFLVSFYNNEISEKSEIFDDQFSVERPDGSNFTLKIRSTKLEDSAMYFCASRGVLEQYFGPGTRLTVT.

The chain recombines TRBV25-1 with TRBJ2-7; D gene ambiguous. CDR1 and CDR2 (germline): MGHDK, SYGVNS. V lost 8 bases and J 2 bases, leaving 7 bases between the germline ends. CDR3 length equals 11 residues. The CDR3 spells CASPRAYEQYF. The CDR3 region has the DNA TGTGCCAGCCCCCGGGCCTACGAGCAGTACTTC.

This clonotype was counted at least ten times. The genes are TRBV5-1 and TRBJ2-1; no definite D call. V lost 2 bases and J 2 bases, leaving 8 bases between the germline ends. The CDR3 has 14 amino acids. The germline V gene has CDR1 SGHRS and CDR2 YFSETQ. The CDR3 loop reads CASSFGITYNEQFF. DNA of the CDR3: TGCGCCAGCAGCTTTGGGATAACCTACAATGAGCAGTTCTTC. Full variable domain (remainder filled in from reference TRBV5-1 and TRBJ2-1): KAGVTQTPRYLIKTRGQQVTLSCSPISGHRSVSWYQQTPGQGLQFLFEYFSETQRNKGNFPGRFSGRQFSNSRSEMNVSTLELGDSALYLCASSFGITYNEQFFGPGTRLTVL.

This clonotype has ten or more counts. V usage is TRBV5-1 and J usage is TRBJ2-1, with TRBD2 as a possible D gene (6 bases). Trimming left V 0 bases short and J 9 bases short, with 13 bases between. The CDR3 sequence is 14 residues long. CDR1 SGHRS and CDR2 YFSETQ come from the germline V gene. DNA of the CDR3: TGCGCCAGCAGCTTGGGGGCGCGGGAAGGTGAGCAGTTCTTC. As protein: CASSLGAREGEQFF.

This clonotype has a count of ten or more. V gene TRBV29-1 combines with J gene TRBJ1-3; D not certain. V lost 4 bases and J 7 bases, leaving 11 bases between the germline ends. Germline V gene data show CDR1 as SQVTM and CDR2 as ANQGSEA. CDR3 length: 12 amino acids. CDR3 residues: CSVVLASNTIYF. The CDR3 coding sequence is TGCAGCGTTGTTCTAGCTTCTAACACCATATATTTT.

A remark on this clonotype: One end of the junction is discordant with germline, which a read error may explain. The V and J genes are TRBV5-6 and TRBJ1-5; TRBD1 matches 10 bases. The CDR3 extends over 16 amino acids. Germline lookup yields CDR1 SGHDT and CDR2 YYEEEE. Here the CDR3 reads CVSSLAGQGYGQPQHF. The CDR3, as DNA: TGTGTCAGCAGCTTGGCGGGACAGGGGTATGGACAGCCCCAGCATTTT.

V and J are TRBV7-3 and TRBJ2-2, with D tentatively TRBD1 or TRBD2 (6 bases each). Trimming removed 2 bases from V and 3 bases from J, with 10 bases in between. Per the germline V gene, CDR1 is SGHTA and CDR2 is FQGTGA. The CDR3 runs to 15 residues. As DNA, the CDR3 is TGTGCCAGCAGCTTATACGGGGGCGACACCGGGGAGCTGTTTTTT. This sequence encodes CASSLYGGDTGELFF.